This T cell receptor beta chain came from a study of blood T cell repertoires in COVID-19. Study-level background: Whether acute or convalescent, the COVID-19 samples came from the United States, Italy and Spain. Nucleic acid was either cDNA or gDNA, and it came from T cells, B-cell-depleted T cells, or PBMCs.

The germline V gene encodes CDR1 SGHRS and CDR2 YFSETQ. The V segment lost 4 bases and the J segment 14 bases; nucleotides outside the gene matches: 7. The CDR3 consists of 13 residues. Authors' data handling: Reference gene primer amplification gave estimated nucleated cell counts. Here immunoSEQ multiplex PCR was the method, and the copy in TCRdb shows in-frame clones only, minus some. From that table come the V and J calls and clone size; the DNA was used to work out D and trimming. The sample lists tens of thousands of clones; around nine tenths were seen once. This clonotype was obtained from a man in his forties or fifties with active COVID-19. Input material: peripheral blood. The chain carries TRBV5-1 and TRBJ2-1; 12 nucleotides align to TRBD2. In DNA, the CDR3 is TGCGCCAGCAGCGAGACTAGCGGGGGTCGAAAGTTCTTC. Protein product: CASSETSGGRKFF.